This TCR beta chain was sequenced during a study of T cell responses to AZD1222 COVID-19 vaccine. Study observations and caveats: Donors skewed white British and female; clonal diversity was possibly underestimated. Seropositivity was recorded at baseline in only a handful of AZD1222 recipients.

Pooling was applied to second doses at about 4 or about 12 weeks. Comments on this clone: What it recognizes is unknown.

V was pared by 1 base and J by 3 bases, with 7 bases between. Germline CDR1 is SGHKS and CDR2 is YYEKEE (reference sequence). The CDR3 runs 13 residues. Some clones are missing from TCRdb's copy, which holds only in-frame ones; the method was immunoSEQ multiplex PCR. The sample gives about 46,000 clones, over 85% of which show up once; roughly 1.1% is in the top ten. This specimen consisted of peripheral blood, obtained 28 days after the second AZD1222 dose. J is TRBJ2-5 and V is TRBV5-5, with D hard to call. The origin of this receptor is an adult who received the AZD1222 COVID-19 vaccine. CDR3 bases: TGTGCCAGCAGCTTGATGAGCGAAGAGACCCAGTACTTC. Its protein is CASSLMSEETQYF.